These T cell receptor beta chains were read from a single sample in a study of cytotoxic CD8 clonotypes in ibrutinib-treated CLL. Some clones are missing from TCRdb's copy, which holds only in-frame ones; the method was immunoSEQ multiplex PCR. The sample records approximately 340,000 clones, 67% being singletons. Source: PBMCs, taken after 36 months of ibrutinib treatment. The receptors stem from a human donor with chronic lymphocytic leukemia. Both conserved end residues are part of each CDR3. Each record gives: V gene, J gene, D gene, clone size, CDR3 DNA, CDR3 protein. D genes are given only for firm matches. Expanded clones are given a class, and other clones once, few, many or no size at all.

v_call: TRBV7-9
j_call: TRBJ2-6
d_call: TRBD1
clone_size: .
cdr3_nt: TGTGCCAGCAGCCCCACAGGGGGCGCCGGGGCCAACGTCCTGACTTTC
cdr3_aa: CASSPTGGAGANVLTF

v_call: TRBV2
j_call: TRBJ2-7
d_call: .
clone_size: few
cdr3_nt: TGTGCCAGCAGTGTTCTTGACAGGAAGTACGAGCAGTACTTC
cdr3_aa: CASSVLDRKYEQYF

v_call: TRBV9
j_call: TRBJ1-3
d_call: TRBD1
clone_size: .
cdr3_nt: TGTGCCAGCAGCATACAGGGGGCTGGAAACACCATATATTTT
cdr3_aa: CASSIQGAGNTIYF

v_call: TRBV19
j_call: TRBJ2-3
d_call: TRBD1
clone_size: .
cdr3_nt: TGTGCCAGTAGTACAGGACAGGGGGCAACAGATACGCAGTATTTT
cdr3_aa: CASSTGQGATDTQYF

v_call: TRBV7-6
j_call: TRBJ2-3
d_call: .
clone_size: .
cdr3_nt: TGTGCCAGCAGCTCCGAGCGGTCTAGCACAGATACGCAGTATTTT
cdr3_aa: CASSSERSSTDTQYF

v_call: TRBV7-3
j_call: TRBJ1-1
d_call: .
clone_size: few
cdr3_nt: TGTGCCAGCAGCTCCGCCCCGGGGGGGTCTGAAGCTTTCTTT
cdr3_aa: CASSSAPGGSEAFF

v_call: TRBV10-3
j_call: TRBJ2-1
d_call: TRBD1
clone_size: .
cdr3_nt: TGTGCCATCAGTGAGCCGATCACGGGACAGGGAATGGGCGAGCAGTTCTTC
cdr3_aa: CAISEPITGQGMGEQFF

v_call: TRBV27
j_call: TRBJ2-7
d_call: .
clone_size: .
cdr3_nt: TGTGCCAGCAGTTTGGGGGGCCGGACCTACGAGCAGTACTTC
cdr3_aa: CASSLGGRTYEQYF

v_call: TRBV9
j_call: TRBJ2-1
d_call: .
clone_size: .
cdr3_nt: TGTGCCAGCAGTGTTGGGACAAACAATGAGCAGTTCTTC
cdr3_aa: CASSVGTNNEQFF

v_call: TRBV5-1
j_call: TRBJ1-1
d_call: .
clone_size: .
cdr3_nt: TGCGCCAGCAGCGAACAGACAGGTCTGTTGAACACTGAAGCTTTCTTT
cdr3_aa: CASSEQTGLLNTEAFF

v_call: TRBV9
j_call: TRBJ1-2
d_call: .
clone_size: .
cdr3_nt: TGTGCCAGCAGCGTAGCGCCGGACAGCAACTATGGCTACACCTTC
cdr3_aa: CASSVAPDSNYGYTF

v_call: TRBV6-9
j_call: TRBJ2-7
d_call: TRBD1
clone_size: .
cdr3_nt: TGTGCCAGCAGTTACCGGGACAGCTCCTACGAGCAGTACTTC
cdr3_aa: CASSYRDSSYEQYF

v_call: TRBV4-2
j_call: TRBJ2-7
d_call: .
clone_size: few
cdr3_nt: TGTGCCAGCAGCCAAACCCTAGCCTCCTACGAGCAGTACTTC
cdr3_aa: CASSQTLASYEQYF

v_call: TRBV10-3
j_call: TRBJ2-6
d_call: TRBD1
clone_size: few
cdr3_nt: TGTGCCATCAGTGAGTCATGGGACAGGCCCTCTGGGGCCAACGTCCTGACTTTC
cdr3_aa: CAISESWDRPSGANVLTF

v_call: TRBV6-6
j_call: TRBJ2-5
d_call: .
clone_size: .
cdr3_nt: TGTGCCAGCAGTTACTCCGGCAACCAAGAGACCCAGTACTTC
cdr3_aa: CASSYSGNQETQYF

v_call: TRBV9
j_call: TRBJ2-1
d_call: .
clone_size: few
cdr3_nt: TGTGCCAGCACTCCACGGGACGCCACCTACAATGAGCAGTTCTTC
cdr3_aa: CASTPRDATYNEQFF

v_call: TRBV6-5
j_call: TRBJ2-2
d_call: .
clone_size: .
cdr3_nt: TGTGCCAGCACCCAAGGGGGAGGGCACACCGGGGAGCTGTTTTTT
cdr3_aa: CASTQGGGHTGELFF

v_call: TRBV18
j_call: TRBJ2-1
d_call: TRBD2
clone_size: .
cdr3_nt: TGTGCCAGCTCACCTAGCGGGACTCGCAATGAGCAGTTCTTC
cdr3_aa: CASSPSGTRNEQFF

v_call: TRBV4-2
j_call: TRBJ2-6
d_call: .
clone_size: .
cdr3_nt: TGTGCCAGCAGCCAAGTAGGGACCTCTGGGGCCAACGTCCTGACTTTC
cdr3_aa: CASSQVGTSGANVLTF

v_call: TRBV10-3
j_call: TRBJ2-5
d_call: .
clone_size: .
cdr3_nt: TGTGCCATCAGTGAACGGGGGCTCGAAGAGACCCAGTACTTC
cdr3_aa: CAISERGLEETQYF

v_call: TRBV18
j_call: TRBJ1-1
d_call: .
clone_size: .
cdr3_nt: TGTGCCAGCTCACCGGGAAACACTGAAGCTTTCTTT
cdr3_aa: CASSPGNTEAFF

v_call: TRBV6-1
j_call: TRBJ1-1
d_call: .
clone_size: .
cdr3_nt: TGTGCCAGCAGTGAAAGCCGCAGGGGCTGGAGGGGGGACACTGAAGCTTTCTTT
cdr3_aa: CASSESRRGWRGDTEAFF

v_call: TRBV9
j_call: TRBJ2-1
d_call: .
clone_size: .
cdr3_nt: TGTGCCAGCAGCGCCTCCGGGACCTCCCACGGGGAGCAGTTCTTC
cdr3_aa: CASSASGTSHGEQFF

v_call: TRBV7-3
j_call: TRBJ2-2
d_call: TRBD2
clone_size: few
cdr3_nt: TGTGCCAGCAGCCGCGACGGCGGGACTACAACCGGGGAGCTGTTTTTT
cdr3_aa: CASSRDGGTTTGELFF

v_call: TRBV7-8
j_call: TRBJ2-7
d_call: .
clone_size: few
cdr3_nt: TGTGCCAGCAGCTTAGAACGAGGGGCCTACGAGCAGTACTTC
cdr3_aa: CASSLERGAYEQYF

v_call: TRBV15
j_call: TRBJ2-6
d_call: .
clone_size: once
cdr3_nt: TGTGCCACCAGAGATGTCCGGACGGGGGACTCTGGGGCCAACGTCCTGACTTTC
cdr3_aa: CATRDVRTGDSGANVLTF

v_call: TRBV4-3
j_call: TRBJ2-2
d_call: TRBD2
clone_size: .
cdr3_nt: TGCGCCAGCAGCCAAGGCGGGGGAAACACCGGGGAGCTGTTTTTT
cdr3_aa: CASSQGGGNTGELFF

v_call: TRBV5-4
j_call: TRBJ2-2
d_call: .
clone_size: .
cdr3_nt: TGTGCCAGCAGCCGGGGAGGGGGCCTTGGCGGGGAGCTGTTTTTT
cdr3_aa: CASSRGGGLGGELFF

v_call: TRBV5-1
j_call: TRBJ2-7
d_call: TRBD2
clone_size: .
cdr3_nt: TGCGCCAGCAGCTTGGTAGCAAGCGGGAGTATCGAGCAGTACTTC
cdr3_aa: CASSLVASGSIEQYF

v_call: TRBV19
j_call: TRBJ1-2
d_call: TRBD1
clone_size: .
cdr3_nt: TGTGCCAGTGCTGATGGAGGGGGCGGTAACTATGGCTACACCTTC
cdr3_aa: CASADGGGGNYGYTF

v_call: TRBV7-2
j_call: TRBJ1-2
d_call: .
clone_size: .
cdr3_nt: TGTGCCAGCAGCTTGGTCAGGCACGACCGATTATTTAACTATGGCTACACCTTC
cdr3_aa: CASSLVRHDRLFNYGYTF

v_call: TRBV27
j_call: TRBJ2-7
d_call: TRBD1
clone_size: few
cdr3_nt: TGTGCCAGCAGTTACAGGGGGACGGACTCCTACGAGCAGTACTTC
cdr3_aa: CASSYRGTDSYEQYF

v_call: TRBV6-1
j_call: TRBJ1-6
d_call: .
clone_size: .
cdr3_nt: TGTGCCAGTCACTTGAGCTCCTATAATTCACCCCTCCACTTT
cdr3_aa: CASHLSSYNSPLHF

v_call: TRBV9
j_call: TRBJ2-2
d_call: TRBD2
clone_size: .
cdr3_nt: TGTGCCAGCAGCGTAGGACGAAGGGGGACTAGCGGGAACACCGGGGAGCTGTTTTTT
cdr3_aa: CASSVGRRGTSGNTGELFF

v_call: TRBV10-3
j_call: TRBJ2-2
d_call: .
clone_size: few
cdr3_nt: TGTGCCATCAGTGAGTCACAGAACACCGGGGAGCTGTTTTTT
cdr3_aa: CAISESQNTGELFF

v_call: TRBV4-1
j_call: TRBJ1-2
d_call: .
clone_size: .
cdr3_nt: TGCGCCAGCAGCCAAGTGATACAGTATCTTGGCTACACCTTC
cdr3_aa: CASSQVIQYLGYTF

v_call: TRBV9
j_call: TRBJ2-1
d_call: TRBD2
clone_size: .
cdr3_nt: TGTGCCAGCAGCGTATCGGGCGGGAGCTATGAGCAGTTCTTC
cdr3_aa: CASSVSGGSYEQFF

v_call: TRBV29-1
j_call: TRBJ2-7
d_call: TRBD2
clone_size: few
cdr3_nt: TGCAGCGTAGTTCACGGGAGGGCCTACGAGCAGTACTTC
cdr3_aa: CSVVHGRAYEQYF

v_call: TRBV10-1
j_call: TRBJ2-7
d_call: .
clone_size: .
cdr3_nt: TGCGCCAGCAGTGACTACAGAAGGATCGAGCAGTACTTC
cdr3_aa: CASSDYRRIEQYF

v_call: TRBV21-1
j_call: TRBJ1-2
d_call: .
clone_size: .
cdr3_nt: TGTGCCAGCAGCAGAACGGACTCTAGGTATGGCTACACCTTC
cdr3_aa: CASSRTDSRYGYTF

v_call: TRBV7-9
j_call: TRBJ2-7
d_call: TRBD2
clone_size: .
cdr3_nt: TGTGCCAGCAGCTTAAAGGAAGCGGGACCCTACGAGCAGTACTTC
cdr3_aa: CASSLKEAGPYEQYF

v_call: TRBV5-1
j_call: TRBJ1-2
d_call: .
clone_size: few
cdr3_nt: TGCGCCAGCAGCTTGTATGGGTCCCCTTACGGCTACACCTTC
cdr3_aa: CASSLYGSPYGYTF

v_call: TRBV7-9
j_call: TRBJ1-2
d_call: .
clone_size: few
cdr3_nt: TGTGCCAGCAGCTTAGGAGGCGCAGGGGTCTATGGCTACACCTTC
cdr3_aa: CASSLGGAGVYGYTF

v_call: TRBV10-1
j_call: TRBJ1-1
d_call: .
clone_size: .
cdr3_nt: TGCGCCAGCAGACGGAAAGTCGACACTGAAGCTTTCTTT
cdr3_aa: CASRRKVDTEAFF

v_call: TRBV5-1
j_call: TRBJ2-6
d_call: .
clone_size: .
cdr3_nt: TGCGCCAGCAGCTTGAATCCCCCGGCCTTCTCTGGGGCCAACGTCCTGACTTTC
cdr3_aa: CASSLNPPAFSGANVLTF

v_call: TRBV2
j_call: TRBJ2-5
d_call: TRBD1
clone_size: .
cdr3_nt: TGTGCCAGCAGGGGGGGACAGGGCCCAGAGACCCAGTACTTC
cdr3_aa: CASRGGQGPETQYF

v_call: TRBV7-9
j_call: TRBJ2-3
d_call: .
clone_size: .
cdr3_nt: TGTGCCAGCAGCCTCAGAGAAAACCCAGATACGCAGTATTTT
cdr3_aa: CASSLRENPDTQYF

v_call: TRBV29-1
j_call: TRBJ2-5
d_call: .
clone_size: .
cdr3_nt: TGCAGCGCCTACAGGGTACCCGGAGAGACCCAGTACTTC
cdr3_aa: CSAYRVPGETQYF

v_call: TRBV13
j_call: TRBJ1-1
d_call: .
clone_size: once
cdr3_nt: TGTGCCAGCAGCTTAGGGGGTACTTGGACTGAAGCTTTCTTT
cdr3_aa: CASSLGGTWTEAFF

v_call: TRBV28
j_call: TRBJ2-3
d_call: TRBD1
clone_size: .
cdr3_nt: TGTGCCAGCTCACCACAGGGGCCAGATACGCAGTATTTT
cdr3_aa: CASSPQGPDTQYF

v_call: TRBV9
j_call: TRBJ2-7
d_call: TRBD2
clone_size: once
cdr3_nt: TGTGCCAGCAGCGTAGCTGGAGGGTTGACTAGCGGGAGCCCTCTCGAGCAGTACTTC
cdr3_aa: CASSVAGGLTSGSPLEQYF

v_call: TRBV11-2
j_call: TRBJ2-7
d_call: .
clone_size: .
cdr3_nt: TGTGCCAGCAGCTTCCCTGGGACCTCCTACGAGCAGTACTTC
cdr3_aa: CASSFPGTSYEQYF